The 29 T cell receptor beta chains below all came from one sample that was sequenced in a study of cytomegalovirus exposure and HLA in healthy donors. It was with 60 Vbeta and 13 Jbeta primers that the PCR ran. Assay used: immunoSEQ multiplex PCR; TCRdb lists only in-frame clones, some missing. The sample yields about 150,000 clones, approximately 80% seen once. Input material: PBMCs. These receptors originate from a male donor in good health and CMV-seronegative.

The J gene is TRBJ2-5, the V gene TRBV19, with D possibly matching TRBD2 (6 bases). The germline V gene encodes CDR1 LNHDA and CDR2 SQIVND (reference sequence). The V and J ends lost 5 bases and 5 bases respectively, with 12 bases between them. The CDR3 is 13 amino acids. CDR3 region: CASSADYEETQYF. Here the CDR3 DNA reads TGTGCCAGTAGTGCGGACTACGAGGAGACCCAGTACTTC. Using reference TRBV19 and TRBJ2-5 for the parts outside the CDR3, the full variable domain is DGGITQSPKYLFRKEGQNVTLSCEQNLNHDAMYWYRQDPGQGLRLIYYSQIVNDFQKGDIAEGYSVSREKKESFPLTVTSAQKNPTAFYLCASSADYEETQYFGPGTRLLVL.

The J gene is TRBJ2-5, the V gene TRBV5-6; possible D gene TRBD1, 7 bases. Germline V gene lookup returns CDR1 SGHDT and CDR2 YYEEEE. V dropped 2 bases and J dropped 7 bases, with 18 bases sitting between them. The CDR3 is made up of 15 amino acids. For the CDR3, the DNA is TGTGCCAGCAGCTTTAGTGGAGGGGGCTGGGGGACCCAGTACTTC. It encodes CASSFSGGGWGTQYF.

The chain employs TRBV19 and TRBJ1-3, with 9 bases identical to TRBD1. The germline V gene encodes CDR1 LNHDA and CDR2 SQIVND (reference sequence). After removal of 5 bases from V and 7 bases from J, the junction contained 9 bases not matched to a gene. The CDR3 is 15 residues long. The CDR3 region is CASSDTGGLSNTIYF. CDR3 in DNA: TGTGCCAGTAGTGACACAGGGGGCTTGAGTAACACCATATATTTT.

The chain links TRBV4-3 to TRBJ2-2; D possibly corresponds to TRBD2 (6 bases). Germline values: CDR1 LGHNA, CDR2 YSLEER. CDR3 size: 15 residues. Trimming cost V 1 base and J 5 bases, with 11 bases left between them. Here the CDR3 reads CASSQGGGRTGELFF. The CDR3 DNA sequence: TGCGCCAGCAGCCAAGGAGGAGGGAGGACCGGGGAGCTGTTTTTT.

The V gene is TRBV19, the J gene TRBJ1-1; no clear D. V lost 4 bases to trimming and J lost 0 bases, with 15 bases between them. The CDR3 spans 16 residues. In germline, CDR1 is LNHDA, CDR2 SQIVND (reference sequence). The CDR3 protein is CASSTPLSNLNTEAFF. The DNA for the CDR3 is TGTGCCAGTAGTACGCCCTTATCTAACTTGAACACTGAAGCTTTCTTT.

This clone was counted a few times. The rearrangement uses TRBV5-1 and TRBJ2-5; no clear D. Trimming shortened V by 0 bases and J by 5 bases, and 11 bases separated the two germline ends. Germline V gene data show CDR1 as SGHRS and CDR2 as YFSETQ. This CDR3 is 14 amino acids long. CDR3 coding DNA: TGCGCCAGCAGCTTGGCCCCAGGTGGGGAGACCCAGTACTTC. It is translated as CASSLAPGGETQYF.

The V and J genes are TRBV7-3 and TRBJ2-7; tentative D call: TRBD2 (5 bases). The V end lost 1 base, the J end lost 3 bases, and 13 bases lay between the germline ends. Germline CDR1 is SGHTA and CDR2 is FQGTGA. The length of the CDR3 is 15 residues. CDR3 coding DNA: TGTGCCAGCAGCTTAAGAGTCGAGGGCCGCTACGAGCAGTACTTC. Residues: CASSLRVEGRYEQYF.

The chain uses TRBV7-9 and TRBJ2-3; the match to TRBD1 covers 9 bases. V gave up 3 bases and J gave up 5 bases; unmatched junction bases: 6. The CDR3 totals 15 residues. Germline V gives CDR1 SEHNR, CDR2 FQNEAQ (reference sequence). The chain's CDR3 is CASSFNRGLGDTQYF. The CDR3 region has the DNA TGTGCCAGCAGCTTCAACAGGGGGCTAGGAGATACGCAGTATTTT.

This chain connects TRBV19 to TRBJ1-2, with 7 nucleotides matching TRBD1. The CDR3 length is 13 residues. Germline trimming cut 4 bases from V and 4 bases from J; bases unmatched to any gene: 3. The germline CDR1 and CDR2 sequences are LNHDA and SQIVND (reference sequence). The CDR3, as DNA: TGTGCCAGTAGTACACAGGGGACCTATGGCTACACCTTC. It codes for CASSTQGTYGYTF.

This clone was seen only a few times. This chain links TRBV9 with TRBJ2-1, with D tentatively TRBD2 (5 bases). V lost 4 bases to trimming and J lost 3 bases, with 11 bases between them. The CDR3 loop spans 14 amino acids. CDR1 is SGDLS and CDR2 is YYNGEE in the germline V gene. The CDR3 sequence: CASSLREHYNEQFF. As DNA, the CDR3 is TGTGCCAGCAGCCTCCGGGAACACTACAATGAGCAGTTCTTC. The full variable domain, with the rest looked up from reference TRBV9 and TRBJ2-1, is DSGVTQTPKHLITATGQRVTLRCSPRSGDLSVYWYQQSLDQGLQFLIQYYNGEERAKGNILERFSAQQFPDLHSELNLSSLELGDSALYFCASSLREHYNEQFFGPGTRLTVL.

The rearrangement joins TRBV9 to TRBJ2-3; 7 bases fit TRBD1. CDR3 size: 16 residues. The ends lost 0 bases at V and 3 bases at J; junction bases unmatched: 7. Germline CDR1 reads SGDLS; CDR2 reads YYNGEE. The CDR3 spells CASSVARGQATDTQYF. Written as DNA, the CDR3 is TGTGCCAGCAGCGTAGCTAGGGGGCAGGCGACAGATACGCAGTATTTT.

The chain employs TRBV14 and TRBJ2-1; 7 nucleotides match TRBD1. In germline, CDR1 is SGHDN, CDR2 FVKESK. The CDR3 sequence is 15 residues long. J gave up 0 bases and V 3 bases, and 2 bases lay outside the gene matches. The CDR3 DNA reads TGTGCCAGCAGCCAGGGGACAGCCTCCTACAATGAGCAGTTCTTC. Residues: CASSQGTASYNEQFF. Combining the CDR3 with reference TRBV14 and TRBJ2-1 gives the whole variable domain EAGVTQFPSHSVIEKGQTVTLRCDPISGHDNLYWYRRVMGKEIKFLLHFVKESKQDESGMPNNRFLAERTGGTYSTLKVQPAELEDSGVYFCASSQGTASYNEQFFGPGTRLTVL.

The V gene is TRBV2, the J gene TRBJ2-7, with a possible D match to TRBD1 (5 bases). The CDR3 is 14 amino acids. V lost 3 bases, J lost 2 bases, and 11 bases lay in between. Per germline, CDR1 SNHLY and CDR2 FYNNEI. The CDR3 DNA sequence: TGTGCCAGCAGTGAGACAGCTCCAACCTACGAGCAGTACTTC. Amino acids: CASSETAPTYEQYF.

The V call is TRBV6-1, the J call TRBJ2-1, with 8 positions matching TRBD1. Germline V CDR1 and CDR2: MNHNS, SASEGT. The CDR3 is made up of 15 amino acids. The V segment lost 7 bases and the J segment 2 bases; nucleotides outside the gene matches: 7. The CDR3 here is CASTGGRGPYNEQFF. The CDR3 nucleotides read TGTGCCAGCACTGGGGGCAGGGGGCCCTACAATGAGCAGTTCTTC.

This chain links TRBV15 with TRBJ2-3; D is unclear. The CDR3 is made up of 14 amino acids. The V gene lost 1 base and the J gene lost 1 base, with 6 bases spanning the gap. CDR1 and CDR2 from the germline V gene are LNHNV and YYDKDF (reference sequence). In DNA, the CDR3 is TGTGCCACCAGCAGAGTGGGCCGCACAGATACGCAGTATTTT. Its translation is CATSRVGRTDTQYF.

The chain couples TRBV6-1 to TRBJ2-5, with 14 bases matching TRBD2. Germline CDR1 is MNHNS and CDR2 is SASEGT. The V segment lost 5 bases and the J segment 5 bases; nucleotides outside the gene matches: 4. This CDR3 has 15 amino acids. CDR3 amino acids: CASSRTSGGFETQYF. The CDR3 nucleotides read TGTGCCAGCAGTAGGACTAGCGGGGGGTTCGAGACCCAGTACTTC.

Concerning this clone: The junction shows a germline mismatch at one end, possibly a read error. Distinct nucleotide sequences in the sample also encode this CDR3. The V call is TRBV6-5, the J call TRBJ1-5; possibly TRBD1 for D (6 bases). The CDR3 loop spans 14 amino acids. Per germline, CDR1 MNHEY and CDR2 SVGAGI. The CDR3 sequence: CASSIDGTNQPQHF. For the CDR3, the DNA is TGTGCCAGCAGCATAGACGGGACAAATCAGCCTCAGCATTTT.

This chain joins TRBV6-5 and TRBJ2-1, with 7 bases matching TRBD1. Trimming at V came to 7 bases and at J to 4 bases, leaving 7 bases not matched to a gene. There are 14 residues in the CDR3. The germline V gene has CDR1 MNHEY and CDR2 SVGAGI. DNA of the CDR3: TGTGCCAGCACACGGGACAGCCTATACAATGAGCAGTTCTTC. It specifies CASTRDSLYNEQFF.

The chain couples TRBV5-1 to TRBJ1-4, with D perhaps matching TRBD1 (5 bases). Germline lookup yields CDR1 SGHRS and CDR2 YFSETQ. Trimming shortened V by 0 bases and J by 10 bases, and 13 bases separated the two germline ends. The CDR3 consists of 14 residues. The CDR3 sequence: CASSLVGGEGKLFF. Written as DNA, the CDR3 is TGCGCCAGCAGCTTGGTTGGAGGGGAGGGAAAACTGTTTTTT.

The V call is TRBV7-8, the J call TRBJ1-5; D is ambiguous. The CDR3 extends over 12 amino acids. The germline V gene encodes CDR1 SGHVS and CDR2 FQNEAQ. The V and J ends lost 0 bases and 7 bases respectively, with 4 bases between them. The CDR3 nucleotides read TGTGCCAGCAGCTTAGCGGGCCAGCCCCAGCATTTT. Translation gives CASSLAGQPQHF.

This clone has only a few counts. The rearrangement uses TRBV14 and TRBJ2-7, with D perhaps TRBD2 (5 bases). V lost 4 bases and J lost 6, with 16 bases in between. The CDR3 has 14 amino acids. Per germline, CDR1 SGHDN and CDR2 FVKESK. CDR3 amino acids: CASSLGGWSLEQYF. The CDR3 coding sequence is TGTGCCAGCAGCCTTGGAGGCTGGTCTCTCGAGCAGTACTTC.

The chain couples TRBV27 to TRBJ2-3; D may be TRBD1 (6 bases). V was pared by 7 bases and J by 2 bases, with 10 bases between. This CDR3 has 13 residues. Germline assignment: CDR1 MNHEY and CDR2 SMNVEV (reference sequence). This CDR3 reads CASKRQDTDTQYF. Written as DNA, the CDR3 is TGTGCCAGCAAAAGACAGGACACAGATACGCAGTATTTT.

V gene TRBV10-2 combines with J gene TRBJ2-5, with D possibly being TRBD1 (6 bases). This CDR3 contains 12 residues. Germline CDR1 reads WSHSY; CDR2 reads SAAADI. V dropped 3 bases and J dropped 5 bases, with 7 bases sitting between them. Here the CDR3 reads CASSEQGETQYF. In DNA, the CDR3 is TGCGCCAGCAGTGAACAGGGCGAGACCCAGTACTTC.

This chain uses TRBV19 with TRBJ2-3; 9 bases fit TRBD2. V shed 1 base and J 2 bases; nucleotides not matched to a gene: 19. Germline V gene lookup returns CDR1 LNHDA and CDR2 SQIVND (reference sequence). CDR3 length: 21 residues. CDR3 sequence: CASSIAVRRTSDRLNTDTQYF. The DNA for the CDR3 is TGTGCCAGTAGTATAGCGGTGCGAAGGACTAGCGACCGGTTAAACACAGATACGCAGTATTTT.

In nucleotides, the CDR3 is TGTGCCAGCAGCCCTAGAGAGGGAAGGGAGACCCAGTACTTC. Its protein product is CASSPREGRETQYF. This rearrangement joins TRBV11-3 to TRBJ2-5; perhaps TRBD2 as D (5 bases). CDR1 is SGHNT, CDR2 YENEEA, per germline. With 5 bases removed from V and 5 bases from J, the gap between germline ends came to 15 bases. This CDR3 comprises 14 residues.

The rearrangement uses TRBV5-8 and TRBJ2-7; 7 nucleotides match TRBD1. This CDR3 is built from 14 residues. The V segment lost 1 base and the J segment 5 bases; nucleotides outside the gene matches: 6. Per germline, CDR1 SGHTS and CDR2 YDEGEE. The CDR3: CASSLLRGIDEQYF. The CDR3 DNA sequence: TGTGCCAGCAGCTTGCTCAGGGGGATCGACGAGCAGTACTTC.

The chain joins TRBV10-1 to TRBJ2-3; a possible D gene is TRBD1 (6 bases). Germline CDR1 reads WNHNN; CDR2 reads SYGVQD (reference sequence). CDR3 size: 15 residues. Deletions cut 8 bases from V and 1 base from J, with 16 bases between. The CDR3 nucleotides are TGCGCCAGCGGAACATCACAGGGCGGCACAGATACGCAGTATTTT. Its translation: CASGTSQGGTDTQYF.

This clone was recorded a few times. V usage is TRBV19 and J usage is TRBJ2-7; D is unresolved. V shed 0 bases and J shed 12 bases, with 15 bases lying between them. Germline V lookup: CDR1 LNHDA, CDR2 SQIVND (reference sequence). The CDR3 length is 13 residues. CDR3 nucleotide sequence: TGTGCCAGTAGTATAGATCATGCGGCCGCCCCGTACTTC. Protein product: CASSIDHAAAPYF.

V is TRBV6-6 and J is TRBJ2-2, with D perhaps TRBD2 (5 bases). The CDR3 is 16 residues long. From germline, CDR1 is MNHNY and CDR2 SVGAGI (reference sequence). V was cut by 4 bases and J by 0 bases, with 12 bases left in between. In nucleotides, the CDR3 is TGTGCCAGCAGTTCCCCGAGAGGGTCGAACACCGGGGAGCTGTTTTTT. It codes for CASSSPRGSNTGELFF.